This is a list of T cell receptor beta chains from one sample in a study of a mutant IDH1 vaccine in newly diagnosed glioma. These TCRs' antigens remain unknown. Repertoires were generated with immunoSEQ multiplex PCR, while TCRdb's copy carries only in-frame clones and drops some. The table lists tens of thousands of clones, roughly three quarters of them singletons. Specimen: PBMCs, collected from a glioma patient whose treatment included an IDH1 peptide vaccine. All receptors come from a middle-aged man with glioma. Some clones in this sample may be carry-over from other donors' samples. Each CDR3 is given with its conserved first and last residue. The D gene is left open where the match is weak. Clone size is given for some rows only: seen once, a few or many times, or a class if the clone is expanded.

d_call: -; clone_size: -; j_call: TRBJ2-3; v_call: TRBV19; cdr3_nt: TGTGCCAGTAGTATTCGGGAGACAGATACGCAGTATTTT; cdr3_aa: CASSIRETDTQYF
d_call: -; clone_size: -; j_call: TRBJ1-2; v_call: TRBV7-9; cdr3_nt: TGTGCCAGCAGCTTTCAGTACAGCGATGGCTACACCTTC; cdr3_aa: CASSFQYSDGYTF
d_call: TRBD1; clone_size: -; j_call: TRBJ1-1; v_call: TRBV18; cdr3_nt: TGTGCCAGCTCACCAACCAGGGGGTCTCACTCCGTGAACACTGAAGCTTTCTTT; cdr3_aa: CASSPTRGSHSVNTEAFF
d_call: -; clone_size: -; j_call: TRBJ2-2; v_call: TRBV4-3; cdr3_nt: TGCGCCAGCAGTCAAAGGCCGTACACCGGGGAGCTGTTTTTT; cdr3_aa: CASSQRPYTGELFF
d_call: -; clone_size: -; j_call: TRBJ2-3; v_call: TRBV5-1; cdr3_nt: TGCGCCAGCAGCCCCAGATCCATTCCGGATACGCAGTATTTT; cdr3_aa: CASSPRSIPDTQYF
d_call: -; clone_size: -; j_call: TRBJ2-3; v_call: TRBV25-1; cdr3_nt: TGTGCCAGCAGTGAATCCCTCCTCGGCAGAAAAGACACAGATACGCAGTATTTT; cdr3_aa: CASSESLLGRKDTDTQYF
d_call: -; clone_size: -; j_call: TRBJ2-7; v_call: TRBV5-4; cdr3_nt: TGTGCCAGCAGCATCAGACTAACCCCCTACGAGCAGTACTTC; cdr3_aa: CASSIRLTPYEQYF
d_call: -; clone_size: -; j_call: TRBJ1-2; v_call: TRBV2; cdr3_nt: TGTGCCAGCAGTGAAGCTCTGACGGAACCCTATGGCTACACCTTC; cdr3_aa: CASSEALTEPYGYTF
d_call: -; clone_size: -; j_call: TRBJ2-3; v_call: TRBV4-2; cdr3_nt: TGTGCCAGCAGCCAAGATCGGAGAGGCACAGATACGCAGTATTTT; cdr3_aa: CASSQDRRGTDTQYF
d_call: TRBD1; clone_size: -; j_call: TRBJ2-3; v_call: TRBV28; cdr3_nt: TGTGCCAGCACCCACCCCAGGGGGCGCACAGATACGCAGTATTTT; cdr3_aa: CASTHPRGRTDTQYF
d_call: -; clone_size: -; j_call: TRBJ1-1; v_call: TRBV11-2; cdr3_nt: TGTGCCAGCAGCCCCCATCCGGTCACTGAAGCTTTCTTT; cdr3_aa: CASSPHPVTEAFF
d_call: -; clone_size: -; j_call: TRBJ2-5; v_call: TRBV9; cdr3_nt: TGTGCCAGCAGCGTAGGGCAGGGCCGGGAGACCCAGTACTTC; cdr3_aa: CASSVGQGRETQYF
d_call: -; clone_size: -; j_call: TRBJ2-3; v_call: TRBV19; cdr3_nt: TGTGCCAGTACCGACCGAAACACAGATACGCAGTATTTT; cdr3_aa: CASTDRNTDTQYF
d_call: -; clone_size: -; j_call: TRBJ2-7; v_call: TRBV7-2; cdr3_nt: TGTGCCAGCAGCTTAAGGTCGGCTTATTCTTCCTACGAGCAGTACTTC; cdr3_aa: CASSLRSAYSSYEQYF
d_call: -; clone_size: -; j_call: TRBJ2-7; v_call: TRBV7-9; cdr3_nt: TGTGCCAGCAGCATCCGACAGGCTGGAAACTACGAGCAGTACTTC; cdr3_aa: CASSIRQAGNYEQYF
d_call: -; clone_size: -; j_call: TRBJ2-1; v_call: TRBV5-1; cdr3_nt: TGCGCCAGCAGCCGTGACCCCCGAGACAATGAGCAGTTCTTC; cdr3_aa: CASSRDPRDNEQFF
d_call: -; clone_size: -; j_call: TRBJ1-6; v_call: TRBV10-1; cdr3_nt: TGCGCCAGCAGTGAGTCAGGAAGACCCCTCCACTTT; cdr3_aa: CASSESGRPLHF
d_call: TRBD1; clone_size: few; j_call: TRBJ1-3; v_call: TRBV7-9; cdr3_nt: TGTGCCAGCAGCCCCCCTCGGGACAGCTTCTCTGGAAACACCATATATTTT; cdr3_aa: CASSPPRDSFSGNTIYF
d_call: TRBD1; clone_size: -; j_call: TRBJ1-5; v_call: TRBV6-1; cdr3_nt: TGTGCCAGCAGTGGGGGGGACAGGGAGTATCAGCCCCAGCATTTT; cdr3_aa: CASSGGDREYQPQHF
d_call: -; clone_size: -; j_call: TRBJ1-2; v_call: TRBV5-5; cdr3_nt: TGTGCCAGCAGCCCGGGTACACTGACGGGCTACACCTTC; cdr3_aa: CASSPGTLTGYTF
d_call: TRBD2; clone_size: -; j_call: TRBJ2-3; v_call: TRBV7-9; cdr3_nt: TGTGCCAGCAGCTTATTGGGCGGGGGTACAGATACGCAGTATTTT; cdr3_aa: CASSLLGGGTDTQYF
d_call: -; clone_size: -; j_call: TRBJ1-2; v_call: TRBV4-2; cdr3_nt: TGTGCCAGCAGCCAAGATATCTCAGACTATGGCTACACCTTC; cdr3_aa: CASSQDISDYGYTF
d_call: -; clone_size: -; j_call: TRBJ1-4; v_call: TRBV6-6; cdr3_nt: TGTGCCAGCACTAACACAGGTTCAACTAATGAAAAACTGTTTTTT; cdr3_aa: CASTNTGSTNEKLFF
d_call: -; clone_size: -; j_call: TRBJ1-2; v_call: TRBV9; cdr3_nt: TGTGCCAGCAGCGTAGGGGTCGCCCTAGACTATGGCTACACCTTC; cdr3_aa: CASSVGVALDYGYTF
d_call: -; clone_size: medium-sized; j_call: TRBJ1-1; v_call: TRBV13; cdr3_nt: TGTGCCAGCAGCTTAGGCCGGGCCACTGAAGCTTTCTTT; cdr3_aa: CASSLGRATEAFF
d_call: -; clone_size: -; j_call: TRBJ1-2; v_call: TRBV5-1; cdr3_nt: TGCGCCAGCAGCTTGGGCGGGGGAGTCGACTATGGCTACACCTTC; cdr3_aa: CASSLGGGVDYGYTF
d_call: TRBD1; clone_size: -; j_call: TRBJ2-7; v_call: TRBV4-1; cdr3_nt: TGCGCCAGCAGCCACACGGGACAGGGGGACTACGAGCAGTACTTC; cdr3_aa: CASSHTGQGDYEQYF
d_call: TRBD1; clone_size: -; j_call: TRBJ2-1; v_call: TRBV30; cdr3_nt: TGTGCCTGGAGGAGGACAGGGGTTGACAATGAGCAGTTCTTC; cdr3_aa: CAWRRTGVDNEQFF
d_call: -; clone_size: -; j_call: TRBJ2-5; v_call: TRBV4-2; cdr3_nt: TGTGCCAGCAGCAGACGTGCCCAAGAGACCCAGTACTTC; cdr3_aa: CASSRRAQETQYF
d_call: -; clone_size: once; j_call: TRBJ1-2; v_call: TRBV28; cdr3_nt: TGTGCCAGCAGTTTCCTGAACTATGGCTACACCTTC; cdr3_aa: CASSFLNYGYTF
d_call: TRBD2; clone_size: few; j_call: TRBJ2-5; v_call: TRBV27; cdr3_nt: TGTGCCAGCAAATTGAACGGGGGGGCCGTTGGAGAGACCCAGTACTTC; cdr3_aa: CASKLNGGAVGETQYF